The 11 T cell receptor delta chains presented below share a single source sample, sequenced in a study of Vδ1+ human thymocytes. The antigens for these receptors are not known. Sequences come from RNA converted to cDNA by reverse transcription. CDR3 amplicons came from multiplex PCR with pooled V-gene forward and constant-region reverse primers. TCRdb reanalyzed the multiplex PCR reads using CATT. This sample has around 76,000 delta-chain clones, with around 30% found just once. Points from the study as a whole: Highly polyclonal TRG and TRD repertoires with Gaussian CDR3 length distributions appeared in thymus.

Material for sequencing was Vdelta1+ gamma-delta thymocytes from the thymus. Sample subset: FACS-sorted CD3+ TCRalphabeta- TCRVdelta1+ TCRVdelta2- thymocytes. The receptors shown here come from a boy less than two years old who had congenital heart surgery.

The J gene is TRDJ1, the V gene TRDV1; the D is unclear. The CDR3 sequence is 15 residues long. Trimming left V 4 bases short and J 0 bases short, with 12 bases between. Germline CDR1 and CDR2: TSWWSYY and QGS. CDR3 nucleotide sequence: TGTGCTCTTGGGGTCCCAGACCCGTACACCGATAAACTCATCTTT. This gives the protein CALGVPDPYTDKLIF.

J is TRDJ1 and V is TRDV1; TRDD3 agrees at 8 bases. This CDR3 is built from 19 residues. Germline V gene lookup returns CDR1 TSWWSYY and CDR2 QGS. Trimming cost V 0 bases and J 0 bases; bases outside gene matches: 12. CDR3 DNA sequence: TGTGCTCTTGGGGAACTCCTACTCAATGGGGGATCTTACACCGATAAACTCATCTTT. It yields the protein CALGELLLNGGSYTDKLIF.

This clone occurred a few times. J is TRDJ1 and V is TRDV1; D remains ambiguous. The germline V gene encodes CDR1 TSWWSYY and CDR2 QGS. V was clipped by 0 bases and J by 4 bases, with 21 bases between them. The CDR3 totals 18 residues. CDR3 in DNA: TGTGCTCTTGGGGAACTCTGCCCCGAGGAAGATCGGGGCGATAAACTCATCTTT. The encoded protein is CALGELCPEEDRGDKLIF.

About this clone itself: A read error may account for a junction end that differs from germline. The chain links TRDV1 to TRDJ1, with D unresolved. Germline CDR1 and CDR2: TSWWSYY and QGS. This CDR3 has 16 amino acids. DNA of the CDR3: TGTGCTCTTGTGGAACGCTACCCCTCTTGGCCAGTCGGACTCATCTTT. Translation gives CALVERYPSWPVGLIF.

This chain uses TRDV2 with TRDJ1, with 9 bases that match TRDD3. The CDR3 length is 17 residues. Germline CDR1 and CDR2: GEAIGNYY and EKD. Losses at the gene ends were 9 bases for V and 0 bases for J; bases not matched to a gene: 16. The CDR3 here is CATGFWGISSYTDKLIF. CDR3 in DNA: TGTGCCACCGGCTTCTGGGGGATCTCATCGTACACCGATAAACTCATCTTT.

The genes are TRDV1 and TRDJ1; 11 bases are shared with TRDD3. The CDR3 runs 23 residues. The V segment lost 0 bases and the J segment 0 bases; nucleotides outside the gene matches: 21. Looked up from germline, CDR1 is TSWWSYY and CDR2 is QGS. CDR3 amino acids: CALGELGWGILDGVYVYTDKLIF. DNA for the CDR3: TGTGCTCTTGGGGAACTAGGCTGGGGGATACTGGATGGGGTCTACGTTTACACCGATAAACTCATCTTT.

The V call is TRDV1, the J call TRDJ1; TRDD3 matches at 9 bases. The CDR3 sequence is 18 residues long. Germline-derived CDR1 and CDR2 are TSWWSYY and QGS. Germline trimming cut 5 bases from V and 2 bases from J; bases unmatched to any gene: 15. The CDR3 region is CALGKRGKVGDKTDKLIF. CDR3 coding DNA: TGTGCTCTTGGGAAACGGGGTAAGGTGGGGGATAAGACCGATAAACTCATCTTT.

This clone was seen once. The chain links TRDV1 to TRDJ1; D unclear. V lost 3 bases and J lost 0, with 14 bases in between. CDR1 and CDR2 from the germline V gene are TSWWSYY and QGS. The CDR3 totals 16 residues. In DNA form, the CDR3 reads TGTGCTCTTGGGGAGCCTAGGGACCCCAACACCGATAAACTCATCTTT. It encodes CALGEPRDPNTDKLIF.

The V call is TRDV1, the J call TRDJ1; 10 bases are shared with TRDD3. The V gene end was trimmed by 3 bases and the J gene end by 8 bases; junction bases not matched to a gene: 30. CDR1 is TSWWSYY and CDR2 is QGS in the germline V gene. This CDR3 comprises 22 residues. The CDR3 nucleotides are TGTGCTCTTGGGGACCCCCTTCCCCAGAGTTTTGTCCCCTGGGGGATAATTGGAAAACTCATCTTT. Protein sequence: CALGDPLPQSFVPWGIIGKLIF.

The chain employs TRDV1 and TRDJ1; 8 bases agree with TRDD3. The ends lost 1 base at V and 3 bases at J; junction bases unmatched: 7. CDR1 is TSWWSYY, CDR2 QGS, per germline. The CDR3 sequence is 16 residues long. Here the CDR3 DNA reads TGTGCTCTTGGGGAACCCGCCTTGGGGATACCCGATAAACTCATCTTT. It yields the protein CALGEPALGIPDKLIF.

This clone was observed a few times. The chain is built from TRDV1 and TRDJ1; D ambiguous. Germline V gives CDR1 TSWWSYY, CDR2 QGS. With 0 bases removed from V and 5 bases from J, the gap between germline ends came to 16 bases. The CDR3 totals 16 residues. The CDR3 sequence: CALGELLLRGWDKLIF. CDR3 sequence (DNA): TGTGCTCTTGGGGAACTTTTACTCCGGGGTTGGGATAAACTCATCTTT.